Sequencing of this TCR beta chain was carried out in a study of blood T cell repertoires in COVID-19. Study-wide background: COVID-19 samples, acute and convalescent, were from the United States, Italy and Spain. The analysed material was cDNA or gDNA that came from T cells, B-cell-depleted T cells, or PBMCs.

Original methodology: Using reference gene primer amplification, nucleated cell counts were estimated. Clones were sequenced by immunoSEQ multiplex PCR, and TCRdb holds only the in-frame ones, with some missing. That table supplies the V and J calls and clone size; D and trimming were determined from the DNA. The sample carries about 200,000 clones, under 90% recorded once. The CDR3 has 14 amino acids. Between the trimmed V and J ends, which lost 1 base and 5 bases, there was a span of 11 bases. CDR1 SGHAT and CDR2 FQNNGV come from the germline V gene. Sequenced sample: peripheral blood. The TCR sequence derives from a man in his 60s who had recovered from COVID-19. V is TRBV11-2 and J is TRBJ1-2; the D gene is possibly TRBD1 (5 bases). DNA of the CDR3: TGTGCCAGCAGCTTAGTCGCCGGGGGGTATGGCTACACCTTC. It translates to CASSLVAGGYGYTF. The variable domain in full, completed from reference TRBV11-2 and TRBJ1-2, reads EAGVAQSPRYKIIEKRQSVAFWCNPISGHATLYWYQQILGQGPKLLIQFQNNGVVDDSQLPKDRFSAERLKGVDSTLKIQPAKLEDSAVYLCASSLVAGGYGYTFGSGTRLTVV.